Each of the 14 T cell receptor beta chains below was sequenced from the same sample in a study of regulatory T cells in long-lasting Graves disease. The authors built TCR beta libraries using iRepertoire HTBI primers and Arm-PCR of CDR3 regions. One entry per CDR3 protein, called by TCRdb with MiXCR from the multiplex PCR reads. The table shows 400,000 to 500,000 distinct CDR3 sequences, with more than 13% occurring only once. Specified time point: newly diagnosed GD, antithyroid drugs for less than 3 months. PBMC RNA served as the TCR library source. The data were also submitted as part of a second study, on T cells in Graves' hyperthyroidism and ophthalmopathy.

Sequencing was performed on peripheral blood mononuclear cells (PBMCs), taken at new diagnosis, from a patient treated with antithyroid drugs. The source of these receptors is a woman in her thirties with Graves disease.

This chain uses TRBV20-1 with TRBJ2-2, with a tentative D call TRBD2 (5 bases). Per the germline V gene, CDR1 is DFQATT and CDR2 is SNEGSKA (reference sequence). Trimming cost V 6 bases and J 7 bases, with 15 bases left between them. There are 13 residues in the CDR3. The CDR3 DNA follows: TGCAGTGCAAAGGACTTGTTAAGCGGGGAGCTGTTTTTT. It translates to CSAKDLLSGELFF.

The rearrangement uses TRBV19 and TRBJ2-7; D is unresolved. Between the trimmed V and J ends, which lost 5 bases and 7 bases, there was a span of 9 bases. CDR1 LNHDA and CDR2 SQIVND come from the germline V gene (reference sequence). This CDR3 is built from 11 residues. CDR3 protein: CASSGVREQYF. Here the CDR3 DNA reads TGTGCCAGTAGTGGGGTCCGAGAGCAGTACTTC.

This clonotype has ten or more counts. This chain uses TRBV2 with TRBJ1-5; a weak D match, TRBD1 (6 bases). Looked up from germline, CDR1 is SNHLY and CDR2 is FYNNEI. CDR3 length: 13 amino acids. Trimming cost V 7 bases and J 5 bases, with 12 bases left between them. This chain's CDR3 is CASKERQDQPQHF. The CDR3 region has the DNA TGTGCCAGCAAAGAGCGACAGGATCAGCCCCAGCATTTT.

About this clonotype: Germline and junction disagree at one end, which may indicate a read error. The rearrangement uses TRBV12-3 or TRBV12-4 and TRBJ1-5; no firm D call. CDR3 length: 13 amino acids. The CDR3 protein is CASSLDGNQPQHF. The DNA of the CDR3 is TGTGCCAGCAGCTTAGATGGCAATCAGCCCCAGCATTTT.

This clonotype came up a few times. The chain's CDR3 is CASLREAGIGTGELFF. CDR3 in DNA: TGTGCCAGCTTGAGGGAGGCAGGAATCGGCACCGGGGAGCTGTTTTTT. This chain uses TRBV18 with TRBJ2-2, with a tentative D call TRBD2 (6 bases). CDR3 size: 16 residues. V gave up 7 bases and J gave up 4 bases, with 19 bases separating them. CDR1 and CDR2 from the germline V gene are KGHSH and LQKENI.

The V call is TRBV20-1, the J call TRBJ2-3, with 9 bases lining up with TRBD2. In germline, CDR1 is DFQATT, CDR2 SNEGSKA (reference sequence). V shed 6 bases and J 6 bases; nucleotides not matched to a gene: 10. CDR3 length: 14 residues. The CDR3 spells CSARLAEGPDTQYF. In DNA, the CDR3 is TGCAGTGCCAGACTAGCGGAAGGCCCGGATACGCAGTATTTT.

Details on this clonotype: This may stem from a read error, because a much larger clone lies one nucleotide away. The V and J genes are TRBV10-1 and TRBJ2-3; maybe TRBD2 (6 bases). The CDR3 extends over 14 amino acids. Germline CDR1 reads WNHNN; CDR2 reads SYGVQD (reference sequence). The DNA of the CDR3 is TGCGCCAGCGGTGAGGCTAGCGCCGCAGATACGCAGTATTTT. As protein: CASGEASAADTQYF.

The table lists this clonotype with many counts. The chain recombines TRBV5-1 with TRBJ1-5; 7 bases match TRBD1. The germline V gene has CDR1 SGHRS and CDR2 YFSETQ. The V and J ends lost 4 bases and 5 bases, in that order; junction bases with no gene match: 6. CDR3 size: 14 residues. The CDR3 bases are TGCGCCAGCAGCCCTGACAGGGTTGATCAGCCCCAGCATTTT. Protein: CASSPDRVDQPQHF.

This clonotype was counted only a few times. The V gene is TRBV28, the J gene TRBJ1-5; perhaps TRBD1 as D (5 bases). Between the trimmed V and J ends, which lost 6 bases and 3 bases, there was a span of 6 bases. Germline loops: CDR1 MDHEN, CDR2 SYDVKM. CDR3 length: 12 residues. CDR3 nucleotides: TGTGCCAGCAGGGACAACAATCAGCCCCAGCATTTT. Protein sequence: CASRDNNQPQHF. Based on the CDR3 plus reference TRBV28 and TRBJ1-5, the full variable domain is DVKVTQSSRYLVKRTGEKVFLECVQDMDHENMFWYRQDPGLGLRLIYFSYDVKMKEKGDIPEGYSVSREKKERFSLILESASTNQTSMYLCASRDNNQPQHFGDGTRLSIL.

With respect to this clonotype: A much more abundant neighbour one base away suggests this may be a read error. The chain recombines TRBV11-2 with TRBJ2-3; D call uncertain. Trimming stripped 10 bases from V and 6 bases from J, with 23 bases between. The V gene's germline CDR1 is SGHAT and CDR2 FQNNGV. There are 15 residues in the CDR3. This chain's CDR3 is CATTLPFDAYDTQYF. For the CDR3, the DNA is TGTGCCACCACATTACCCTTCGACGCCTATGATACGCAGTATTTT. The entire variable domain, with the rest obtained from reference TRBV11-2 and TRBJ2-3, is as follows: EAGVAQSPRYKIIEKRQSVAFWCNPISGHATLYWYQQILGQGPKLLIQFQNNGVVDDSQLPKDRFSAERLKGVDSTLKIQPAKLEDSAVYLCATTLPFDAYDTQYFGPGTRLTVL.

For this clonotype: A read error may explain this, as a much larger clone is one base away. This chain links TRBV6-2 or TRBV6-3 with TRBJ2-5, with 7 bases matching TRBD2. Germline lookup yields CDR1 MNHEY and CDR2 SVGEGT. The V segment lost 8 bases and the J segment 5 bases; nucleotides outside the gene matches: 17. The CDR3 is 16 amino acids. The CDR3 coding sequence is TGTGCCAGCTCGCTTCTAGTGGGAGGGAGAGGGGAGACCCAGTACTTC. Protein sequence: CASSLLVGGRGETQYF.

This clonotype was observed a handful of times. The CDR3 reads CASSLLGLAGLDEQFF. As DNA, the CDR3 is TGTGCCAGCAGCTTATTGGGACTAGCGGGATTGGATGAGCAGTTCTTC. The chain is built from TRBV11-3 and TRBJ2-1; 13 bases agree with TRBD2. This CDR3 comprises 16 residues. V lost 2 bases to trimming and J lost 8 bases; unmatched junction nucleotides: 6. The germline CDR1 and CDR2 sequences are SGHNT and YENEEA.

This clonotype was counted many times. The rearrangement uses TRBV7-2 and TRBJ2-5; 9 bases are a match to TRBD2. Germline V gene lookup returns CDR1 SGHTA and CDR2 FQGNSA. The V and J ends lost 2 bases and 5 bases, in that order; junction bases with no gene match: 12. The CDR3 is made up of 17 amino acids. As DNA, the CDR3 is TGTGCCAGCAGCTTACGGTTTTCGGCGGGAGGGGGGGAGACCCAGTACTTC. It translates to CASSLRFSAGGGETQYF.

V and J are TRBV5-1 and TRBJ2-2; unclear D gene. The CDR3 loop spans 14 amino acids. Germline CDR1 reads SGHRS; CDR2 reads YFSETQ. V gave up 4 bases and J gave up 8 bases, with 15 bases separating them. The CDR3 region has the DNA TGCGCCAGCAGCACCCGGTTCATCTCGGGGGAGCTGTTTTTT. Protein: CASSTRFISGELFF.